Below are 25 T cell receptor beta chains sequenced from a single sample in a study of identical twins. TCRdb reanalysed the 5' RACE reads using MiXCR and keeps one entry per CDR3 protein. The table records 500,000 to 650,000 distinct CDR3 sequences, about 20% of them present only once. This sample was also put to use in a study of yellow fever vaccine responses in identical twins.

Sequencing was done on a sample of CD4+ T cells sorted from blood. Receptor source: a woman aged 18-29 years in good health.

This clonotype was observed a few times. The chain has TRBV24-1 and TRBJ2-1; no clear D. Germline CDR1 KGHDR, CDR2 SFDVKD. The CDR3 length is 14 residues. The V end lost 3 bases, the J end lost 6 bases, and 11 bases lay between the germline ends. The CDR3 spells CATSDPNLSNEQFF. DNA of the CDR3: TGTGCCACCAGTGATCCGAACCTAAGCAATGAGCAGTTCTTC.

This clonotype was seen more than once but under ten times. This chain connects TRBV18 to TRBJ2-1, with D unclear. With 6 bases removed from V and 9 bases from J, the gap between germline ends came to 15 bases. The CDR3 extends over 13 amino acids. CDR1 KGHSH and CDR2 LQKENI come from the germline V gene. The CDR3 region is CASSLLPRTEQFF. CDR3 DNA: TGTGCCAGCTCTCTGCTGCCGAGAACTGAGCAGTTCTTC.

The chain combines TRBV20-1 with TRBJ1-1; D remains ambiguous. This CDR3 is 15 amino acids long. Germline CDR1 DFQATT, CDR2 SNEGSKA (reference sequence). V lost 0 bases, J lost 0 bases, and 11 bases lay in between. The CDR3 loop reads CSARDGSTVNTEAFF. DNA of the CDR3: TGCAGTGCTAGAGATGGCTCTACAGTGAACACTGAAGCTTTCTTT.

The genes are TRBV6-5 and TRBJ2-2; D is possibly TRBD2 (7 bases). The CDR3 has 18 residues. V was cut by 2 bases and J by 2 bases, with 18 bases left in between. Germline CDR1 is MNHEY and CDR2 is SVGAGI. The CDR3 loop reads CASSYRGGLAVNTGELFF. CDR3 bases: TGTGCCAGCAGTTACAGGGGGGGGTTAGCGGTTAACACCGGGGAGCTGTTTTTT.

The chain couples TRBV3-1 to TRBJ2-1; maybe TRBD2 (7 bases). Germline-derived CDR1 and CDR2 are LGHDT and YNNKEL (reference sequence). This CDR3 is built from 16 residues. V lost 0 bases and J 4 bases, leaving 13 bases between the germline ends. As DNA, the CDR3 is TGTGCCAGCAGCCAAGATCCCGGGGGGCTTTACAATGAGCAGTTCTTC. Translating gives CASSQDPGGLYNEQFF.

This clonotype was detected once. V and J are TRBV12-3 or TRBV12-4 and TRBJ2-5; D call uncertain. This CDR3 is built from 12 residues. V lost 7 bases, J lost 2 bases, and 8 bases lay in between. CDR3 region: CASKDIQETQYF. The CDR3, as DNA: TGTGCCAGCAAAGACATACAAGAGACCCAGTACTTC.

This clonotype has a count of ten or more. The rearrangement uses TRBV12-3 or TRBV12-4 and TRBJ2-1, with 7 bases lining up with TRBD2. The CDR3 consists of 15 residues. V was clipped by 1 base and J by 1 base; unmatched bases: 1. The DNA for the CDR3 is TGTGCCAGCAGTTTAGAAGCGGGATCCTACAATGAGCAGTTCTTC. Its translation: CASSLEAGSYNEQFF.

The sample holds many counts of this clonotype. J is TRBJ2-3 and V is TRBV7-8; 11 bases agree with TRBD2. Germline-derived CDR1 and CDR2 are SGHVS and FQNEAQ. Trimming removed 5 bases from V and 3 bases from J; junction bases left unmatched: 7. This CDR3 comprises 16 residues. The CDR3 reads CASSILTSGVTDTQYF. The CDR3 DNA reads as TGTGCCAGCAGCATCCTGACTAGCGGGGTAACAGATACGCAGTATTTT.

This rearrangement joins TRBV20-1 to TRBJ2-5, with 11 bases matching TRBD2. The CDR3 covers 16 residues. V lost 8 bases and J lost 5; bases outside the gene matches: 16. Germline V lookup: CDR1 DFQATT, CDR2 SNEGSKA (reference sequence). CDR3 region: CSPSFQLLAGDETQYF. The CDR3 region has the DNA TGCAGTCCCAGCTTCCAACTACTAGCGGGGGACGAGACCCAGTACTTC.

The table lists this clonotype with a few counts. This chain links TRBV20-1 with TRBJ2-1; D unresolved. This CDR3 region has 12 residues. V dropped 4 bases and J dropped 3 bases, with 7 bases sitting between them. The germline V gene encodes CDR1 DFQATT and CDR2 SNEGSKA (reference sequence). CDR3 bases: TGCAGTGCTATGGCAGGCTACAATGAGCAGTTCTTC. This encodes CSAMAGYNEQFF.

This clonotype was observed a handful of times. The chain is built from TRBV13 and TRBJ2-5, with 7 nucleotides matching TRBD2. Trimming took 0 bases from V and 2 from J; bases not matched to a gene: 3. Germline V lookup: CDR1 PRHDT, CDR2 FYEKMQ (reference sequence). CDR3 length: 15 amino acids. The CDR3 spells CASSLGGGIQETQYF. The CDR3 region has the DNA TGTGCCAGCAGCTTAGGCGGGGGGATACAAGAGACCCAGTACTTC.

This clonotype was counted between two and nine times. CDR3 region: CASSPGQGPYEQYV. In nucleotides, the CDR3 is TGTGCCAGCAGCCCCGGACAGGGCCCCTACGAGCAGTACGTC. The V call is TRBV28, the J call TRBJ2-7; the match to TRBD1 covers 8 bases. This CDR3 contains 14 residues. J lost 2 bases, V lost 6 bases, and 6 bases had no gene match. The germline CDR1 and CDR2 sequences are MDHEN and SYDVKM.

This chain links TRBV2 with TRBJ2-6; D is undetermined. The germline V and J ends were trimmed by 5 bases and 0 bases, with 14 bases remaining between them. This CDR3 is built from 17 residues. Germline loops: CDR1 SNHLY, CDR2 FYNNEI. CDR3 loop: CASSLSVPNSGANVLTF. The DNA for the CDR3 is TGTGCCAGCAGTCTATCGGTTCCAAACTCTGGGGCCAACGTCCTGACTTTC.

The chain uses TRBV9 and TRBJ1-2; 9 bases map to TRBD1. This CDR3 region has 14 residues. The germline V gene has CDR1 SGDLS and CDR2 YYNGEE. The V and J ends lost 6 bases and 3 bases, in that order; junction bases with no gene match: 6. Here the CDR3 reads CASTGQGLDYGYTF. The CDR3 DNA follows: TGTGCCAGCACCGGACAGGGGCTAGACTATGGCTACACCTTC.

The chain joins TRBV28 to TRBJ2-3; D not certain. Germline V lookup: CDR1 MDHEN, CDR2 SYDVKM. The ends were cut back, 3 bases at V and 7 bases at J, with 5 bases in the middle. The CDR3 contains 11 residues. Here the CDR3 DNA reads TGTGCCAGCAGTTTTAAAAATACGCAGTATTTT. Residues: CASSFKNTQYF.

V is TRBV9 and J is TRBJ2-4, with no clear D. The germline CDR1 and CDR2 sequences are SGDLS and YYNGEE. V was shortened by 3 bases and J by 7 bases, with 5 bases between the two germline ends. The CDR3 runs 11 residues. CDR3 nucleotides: TGTGCCAGCAGCGCCGGGAACATTCAGTACTTC. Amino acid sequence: CASSAGNIQYF.

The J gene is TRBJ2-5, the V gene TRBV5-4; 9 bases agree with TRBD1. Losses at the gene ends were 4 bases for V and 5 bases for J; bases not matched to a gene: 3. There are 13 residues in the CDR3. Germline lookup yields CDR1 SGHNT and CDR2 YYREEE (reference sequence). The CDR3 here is CASSGTGTETQYF. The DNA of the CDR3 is TGTGCCAGCAGCGGGACAGGGACGGAGACCCAGTACTTC. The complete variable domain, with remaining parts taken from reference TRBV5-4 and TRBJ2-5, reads ETGVTQSPTHLIKTRGQQVTLRCSSQSGHNTVSWYQQALGQGPQFIFQYYREEENGRGNFPPRFSGLQFPNYSSELNVNALELDDSALYLCASSGTGTETQYFGPGTRLLVL.

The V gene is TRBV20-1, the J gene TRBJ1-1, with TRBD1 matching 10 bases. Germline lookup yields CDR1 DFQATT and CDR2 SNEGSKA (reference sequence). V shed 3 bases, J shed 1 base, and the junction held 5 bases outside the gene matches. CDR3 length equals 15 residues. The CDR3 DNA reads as TGCAGTGCTAGGACAGGGGGCGGCGGGAACACTGAAGCTTTCTTT. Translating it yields CSARTGGGGNTEAFF.

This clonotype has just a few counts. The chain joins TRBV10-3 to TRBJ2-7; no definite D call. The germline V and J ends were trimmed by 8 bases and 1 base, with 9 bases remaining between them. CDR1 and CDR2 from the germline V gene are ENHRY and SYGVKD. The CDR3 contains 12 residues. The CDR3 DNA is TGTGCCATCTCCGACGGTTCCTACGAGCAGTACGTC. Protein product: CAISDGSYEQYV.

The CDR3 is CASSLEGATEAFF. CDR3 sequence (DNA): TGCGCCAGCAGCTTGGAGGGGGCCACTGAAGCTTTCTTT. This chain connects TRBV5-1 to TRBJ1-1, with 7 bases fitting TRBD1. Germline loops: CDR1 SGHRS, CDR2 YFSETQ. CDR3 length: 13 residues. The trim removed 0 bases at V and 4 bases at J, leaving 0 bases unmatched. Filled out from reference TRBV5-1 and TRBJ1-1, the complete variable domain reads KAGVTQTPRYLIKTRGQQVTLSCSPISGHRSVSWYQQTPGQGLQFLFEYFSETQRNKGNFPGRFSGRQFSNSRSEMNVSTLELGDSALYLCASSLEGATEAFFGQGTRLTVV.

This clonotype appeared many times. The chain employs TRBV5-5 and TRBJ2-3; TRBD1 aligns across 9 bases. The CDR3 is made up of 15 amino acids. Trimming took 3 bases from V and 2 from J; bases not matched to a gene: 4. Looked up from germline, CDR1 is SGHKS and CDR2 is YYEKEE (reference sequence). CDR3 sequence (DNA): TGTGCCAGCAGCTACCGGGACAGGGTCACAGATACGCAGTATTTT. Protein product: CASSYRDRVTDTQYF. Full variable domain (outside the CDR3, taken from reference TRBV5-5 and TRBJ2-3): DAGVTQSPTHLIKTRGQQVTLRCSPISGHKSVSWYQQVLGQGPQFIFQYYEKEERGRGNFPDRFSARQFPNYSSELNVNALLLGDSALYLCASSYRDRVTDTQYFGPGTRLTVL.

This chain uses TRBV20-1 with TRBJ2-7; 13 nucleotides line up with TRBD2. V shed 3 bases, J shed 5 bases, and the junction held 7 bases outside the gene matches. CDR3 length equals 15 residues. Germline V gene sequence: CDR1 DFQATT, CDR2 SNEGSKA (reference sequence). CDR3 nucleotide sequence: TGCAGTGCTAGTACCGGGACTAGCGGGATAAACGAGCAGTACTTC. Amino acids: CSASTGTSGINEQYF.

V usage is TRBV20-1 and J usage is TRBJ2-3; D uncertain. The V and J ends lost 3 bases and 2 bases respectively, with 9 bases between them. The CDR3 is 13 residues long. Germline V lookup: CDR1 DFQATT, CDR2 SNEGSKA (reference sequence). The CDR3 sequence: CSARRKSTDTQYF. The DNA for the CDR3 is TGCAGTGCTAGGCGCAAATCCACAGATACGCAGTATTTT.

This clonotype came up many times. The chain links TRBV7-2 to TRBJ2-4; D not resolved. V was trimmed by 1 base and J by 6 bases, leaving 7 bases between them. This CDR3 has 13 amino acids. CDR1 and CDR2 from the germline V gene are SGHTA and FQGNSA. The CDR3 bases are TGTGCCAGCAGCTTAGGGGTGCCAAACATTCAGTACTTC. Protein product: CASSLGVPNIQYF.

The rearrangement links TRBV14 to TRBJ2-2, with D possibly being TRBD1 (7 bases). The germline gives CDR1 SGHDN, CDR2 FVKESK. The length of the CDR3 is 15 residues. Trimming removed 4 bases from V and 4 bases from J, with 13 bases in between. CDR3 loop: CASSLMQGGTGELFF. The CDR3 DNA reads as TGTGCCAGCAGCCTGATGCAGGGGGGCACCGGGGAGCTGTTTTTT.